The 17 T cell receptor beta chains below were found in one sample sequenced in a study of blood T cells in healthy people across ages. Combining a sample-barcoded 5' primer with a J-beta primer mix, a second PCR ran for roughly 6 to 11 cycles. TCRdb processed the 5' RACE reads anew with MiXCR; each CDR3 protein has one entry. This table holds approximately 730,000 distinct CDR3 sequences, more than 40% found once. The sample was blood. The receptors stem from a woman aged 55 to 70 in good health.

This clonotype was counted between two and nine times. V gene TRBV20-1 combines with J gene TRBJ2-1; 12 bases agree with TRBD2. Unmatched junction bases numbered 6, after V lost 5 bases and J lost 7 bases. The length of the CDR3 is 14 residues. Germline-derived CDR1 and CDR2 are DFQATT and SNEGSKA (reference sequence). DNA of the CDR3: TGCAGTGCTCGCGCTAGCGGGAGGGAAAATGAGCAGTTCTTC. It is translated as CSARASGRENEQFF.

The rearrangement uses TRBV12-3 or TRBV12-4 and TRBJ1-2, with D maybe TRBD1 (5 bases). This CDR3 comprises 13 residues. The V end lost 5 bases, the J end lost 4 bases, and 11 bases lay between the germline ends. Here the CDR3 reads CASSDRTPYGYTF. The CDR3 coding sequence is TGTGCCAGCAGTGACAGAACCCCCTATGGCTACACCTTC.

As regards this clonotype: With a much larger clone just one base away, this may be a read error. The gene calls are TRBV3-1 and TRBJ2-5; maybe TRBD2 (7 bases). Trimming removed 1 base from V and 13 bases from J, with 22 bases in between. Germline V gene lookup returns CDR1 LGHDT and CDR2 YNNKEL (reference sequence). CDR3 size: 15 residues. This CDR3 is CASSQGTGGPGERYF. Here the CDR3 DNA reads TGTGCCAGCAGCCAAGGTACCGGGGGGCCAGGCGAGCGGTACTTC.

Many counts were recorded for this clonotype. The rearrangement uses TRBV3-1 and TRBJ2-7, with TRBD1 identical over 9 bases. The CDR3 loop spans 14 amino acids. Germline V gives CDR1 LGHDT, CDR2 YNNKEL (reference sequence). The trim removed 4 bases at V and 7 bases at J, leaving 8 bases unmatched. This CDR3 reads CASSRDRALGEQYF. The CDR3 DNA sequence: TGTGCCAGCAGCCGGGACAGGGCTTTGGGAGAGCAGTACTTC.

The sample holds a few counts of this clonotype. The V gene is TRBV11-2, the J gene TRBJ2-1; D is undetermined. This CDR3 is 13 amino acids long. V shed 5 bases and J shed 1 base, with 6 bases lying between them. Per the germline V gene, CDR1 is SGHAT and CDR2 is FQNNGV. CDR3 sequence: CASSVKSYNEQFF. The CDR3 region has the DNA TGTGCCAGCAGCGTAAAGTCCTACAATGAGCAGTTCTTC.

At least ten counts were recorded for this clonotype. V is TRBV29-1 and J is TRBJ2-7; D unclear. CDR3 length: 12 residues. Germline-derived CDR1 and CDR2 are SQVTM and ANQGSEA. V was pared by 3 bases and J by 2 bases, with 8 bases between. The CDR3 region has the DNA TGCAGCGTTGAGGCACAGCCCTACGAGCAGTACTTC. Amino acids: CSVEAQPYEQYF.

J is TRBJ1-4 and V is TRBV15; D is perhaps TRBD1 (6 bases). Trimming left V 4 bases short and J 8 bases short, with 20 bases between. The CDR3 consists of 16 residues. Looked up from germline, CDR1 is LNHNV and CDR2 is YYDKDF (reference sequence). The CDR3 nucleotides read TGTGCCACCAGCATACCCCAACAGGGAGCGGACGAAAAACTGTTTTTT. Translation: CATSIPQQGADEKLFF.

CDR3 sequence (DNA): TGCAGTGCTGCACGCCCAGGGGGCCCGGACACCGGGGAGCTGTTTTTT. It encodes CSAARPGGPDTGELFF. The chain joins TRBV20-1 to TRBJ2-2; 8 positions match TRBD1. The CDR3 runs to 16 residues. After removal of 5 bases from V and 3 bases from J, the junction contained 11 bases not matched to a gene. Germline V lookup: CDR1 DFQATT, CDR2 SNEGSKA (reference sequence).

About this clonotype itself: A read error may produce the germline difference seen at one junction end. This chain uses TRBV24-1 with TRBJ2-1, with 9 bases identical to TRBD2. This CDR3 region has 16 residues. Per the germline V gene, CDR1 is KGHDR and CDR2 is SFDVKD. The CDR3 sequence: CATSDAAGGHYKEQFF. CDR3 nucleotides: TGTGCCACCAGTGATGCAGCGGGGGGACACTACAAGGAGCAGTTCTTC.

This clonotype was observed a few times. The V call is TRBV6-2 or TRBV6-3, the J call TRBJ2-1, with TRBD2 matching 7 bases. Unmatched junction bases numbered 7, after V lost 2 bases and J lost 6 bases. The CDR3 covers 15 residues. Germline CDR1 MNHEY, CDR2 SVGEGT. The CDR3 region has the DNA TGTGCCAGCAGTTACCTTGCGGGAGATCGCAATGAGCAGTTCTTC. It codes for CASSYLAGDRNEQFF.

V gene TRBV27 combines with J gene TRBJ2-6, with D perhaps TRBD2 (6 bases). The CDR3 has 19 amino acids. V was shortened by 3 bases and J by 2 bases, with 20 bases between the two germline ends. Germline V gene sequence: CDR1 MNHEY, CDR2 SMNVEV (reference sequence). CDR3 sequence reads: CASSFRLTREVPGANVLTF. DNA for the CDR3: TGTGCCAGCAGTTTCCGTTTGACTAGGGAAGTGCCTGGGGCCAACGTCCTGACTTTC.

This chain joins TRBV14 and TRBJ2-4; maybe TRBD2 (6 bases). The CDR3 spans 16 residues. Germline V gene data show CDR1 as SGHDN and CDR2 as FVKESK. V lost 1 base to trimming and J lost 3 bases, with 13 bases between them. In DNA form, the CDR3 reads TGTGCCAGCAGCCAAGGCGGTGAGGGACTCAAAAACATTCAGTACTTC. It is translated as CASSQGGEGLKNIQYF.

The chain uses TRBV20-1 and TRBJ2-3, with D perhaps TRBD1 (6 bases). CDR1 and CDR2 from the germline V gene are DFQATT and SNEGSKA (reference sequence). The CDR3 contains 16 residues. Trimming took off 0 bases at V and 0 bases at J, with 13 bases between the two ends. The CDR3 loop reads CSAREAGQISTDTQYF. CDR3 sequence (DNA): TGCAGTGCTAGAGAGGCCGGACAGATTAGCACAGATACGCAGTATTTT.

The chain couples TRBV6-5 to TRBJ1-4; D is unclear. Trimming removed 2 bases at V and 7 bases at J, with 8 bases between. Germline V gene data show CDR1 as MNHEY and CDR2 as SVGAGI. This CDR3 region has 13 residues. CDR3 sequence: CASSYRGREKLFF. CDR3 nucleotide sequence: TGTGCCAGCAGTTACCGGGGTCGTGAAAAACTGTTTTTT.

This chain connects TRBV3-1 to TRBJ2-5; perhaps TRBD2 as D (5 bases). The CDR3 contains 15 residues. Germline values: CDR1 LGHDT, CDR2 YNNKEL (reference sequence). V shed 1 base and J shed 1 base, with 10 bases lying between them. As DNA, the CDR3 is TGTGCCAGCAGCCAAGTCTCCGGGGTCCAAGAGACCCAGTACTTC. The encoded protein is CASSQVSGVQETQYF.

The chain uses TRBV21-1 and TRBJ1-1. TRBV21-1 is designated a pseudogene. The CDR3 covers 15 residues. The CDR3 sequence is CASSHEEERNTEAFF. Written as DNA, the CDR3 is TGTGCCAGCAGCCACGAGGAGGAAAGGAACACTGAAGCTTTCTTT.

This clonotype has more than one count but fewer than ten. This chain uses TRBV5-4 with TRBJ2-5; D is perhaps TRBD2 (6 bases). Matching the DNA end better, TRBJ2-7 makes the J call doubtful. CDR3 length equals 13 residues. Germline assignment: CDR1 SGHNT and CDR2 YYREEE (reference sequence). The CDR3 region has the DNA TGTGCCAGCAGCTTGAGGGATAGCGGCGAGCAGTACTTC. This sequence encodes CASSLRDSGEQYF.